This T cell receptor beta chain was identified during a study of blood T cell repertoires in COVID-19. Study as a whole: Samples representing acute and convalescent COVID-19 were sourced from the United States, Italy and Spain. Sources were T cells, B-cell-depleted T cells, or PBMCs; the material itself was cDNA or gDNA.

Under the authors' procedure: Reference gene primers were amplified, and this amplification served to estimate nucleated cell counts. This table comes from immunoSEQ multiplex PCR, and its TCRdb copy is limited to in-frame clones, with some not included. That table furnishes V, J and clone size, whereas the DNA furnished D and trimming. This repertoire shows approximately 200,000 clones, about 81% found once; its top ten account for about 12%. The CDR3 is 12 amino acids. Germline lookup yields CDR1 SEHNR and CDR2 FQNEAQ (reference sequence). V lost 2 bases and J 11 bases, leaving 10 bases between the germline ends. Followed over time, Seattle patients had been enrolled while infection was active.

The material sequenced was peripheral blood. The TCR originated in a woman aged 80 or older with COVID-19, enrolled during active disease. The chain joins TRBV7-9 to TRBJ1-5; weak D call: TRBD1 (5 bases). CDR3 DNA: TGTGCCAGCAGCTTATCGGGGGAGGCCCAGCATTTT. It codes for CASSLSGEAQHF.